This T cell receptor beta chain was recorded in a study of blood T cell repertoires in COVID-19. In the study overall: The study drew acute and convalescent COVID-19 samples from the United States, Italy and Spain. Sources were T cells, B-cell-depleted T cells, or PBMCs; the material itself was cDNA or gDNA.

The CDR3 is 15 residues long. Trimming took 0 bases from V and 6 from J, leaving 10 bases between them. Germline assignment: CDR1 SGDLS and CDR2 YYNGEE. Study processing details: Amplifying reference gene primers gave estimates of nucleated cell counts. Libraries were prepared by immunoSEQ multiplex PCR; TCRdb keeps only in-frame clonotypes and omits some of them. D and trimming come from the DNA, and the V and J calls and clone size come from that table. This table holds 65,000 to 80,000 clones, roughly 90% found once. The rearrangement joins TRBV9 to TRBJ1-6; D is unclear. This sequence was found in a man between 45 and 60 years old with active COVID-19. The material sequenced was peripheral blood. CDR3 nucleotides: TGTGCCAGCAGCGTAGATGGAGGTGGTAATTCACCCCTCCACTTT. Amino acids: CASSVDGGGNSPLHF.